This TCR beta chain stems from a study of blood T cell repertoires in COVID-19. Across the study: Spain, Italy and the United States supplied samples that represented acute and convalescent COVID-19. Sample material is recorded as cDNA or gDNA derived from T cells, B-cell-depleted T cells, or PBMCs.

This table comes from immunoSEQ multiplex PCR, and its TCRdb copy is limited to in-frame clones, with some not included. The data contain approximately 170,000 clones, approximately 82% of them seen just once; the ten biggest clones take up roughly a tenth. V shed 5 bases, J shed 14 bases, and the junction held 14 bases outside the gene matches. The CDR3 consists of 13 residues. Germline CDR1 and CDR2: LGHDT and YNNKEL (reference sequence). The sample was peripheral blood. J is TRBJ1-2 and V is TRBV3-1 (or the pseudogene TRBV3-2); TRBD1 matches 7 bases. This TCR was sampled from an elderly woman with active or convalescent COVID-19. CDR3 bases: TGTGCCAGCAGCACTGCAGAGGGGGCCGCGGAAACCTTC. Amino acid sequence: CASSTAEGAAETF.